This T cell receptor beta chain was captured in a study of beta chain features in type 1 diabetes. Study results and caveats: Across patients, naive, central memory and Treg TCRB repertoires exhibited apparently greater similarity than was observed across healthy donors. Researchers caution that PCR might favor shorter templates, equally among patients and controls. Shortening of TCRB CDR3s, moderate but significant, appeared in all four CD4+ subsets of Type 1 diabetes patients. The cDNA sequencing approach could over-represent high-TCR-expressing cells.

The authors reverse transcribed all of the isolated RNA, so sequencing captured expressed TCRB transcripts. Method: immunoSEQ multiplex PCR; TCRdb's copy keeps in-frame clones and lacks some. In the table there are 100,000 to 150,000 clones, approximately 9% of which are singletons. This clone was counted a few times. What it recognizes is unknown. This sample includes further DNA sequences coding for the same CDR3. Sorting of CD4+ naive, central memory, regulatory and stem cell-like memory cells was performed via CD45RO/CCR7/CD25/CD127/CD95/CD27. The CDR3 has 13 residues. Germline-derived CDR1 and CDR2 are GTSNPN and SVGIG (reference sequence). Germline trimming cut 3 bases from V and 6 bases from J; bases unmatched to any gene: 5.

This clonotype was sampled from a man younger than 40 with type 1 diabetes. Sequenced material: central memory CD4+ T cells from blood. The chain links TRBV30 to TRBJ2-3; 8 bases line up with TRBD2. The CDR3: CAWSGGGPDTQYF. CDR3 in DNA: TGTGCCTGGAGCGGGGGGGGCCCGGATACGCAGTATTTT. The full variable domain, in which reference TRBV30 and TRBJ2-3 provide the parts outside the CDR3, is SQTIHQWPATLVQPVGSPLSLECTVEGTSNPNLYWYRQAAGRGLQLLFYSVGIGQISSEVPQNLSASRPQDRQFILSSKKLLLSDSGFYLCAWSGGGPDTQYFGPGTRLTVL.